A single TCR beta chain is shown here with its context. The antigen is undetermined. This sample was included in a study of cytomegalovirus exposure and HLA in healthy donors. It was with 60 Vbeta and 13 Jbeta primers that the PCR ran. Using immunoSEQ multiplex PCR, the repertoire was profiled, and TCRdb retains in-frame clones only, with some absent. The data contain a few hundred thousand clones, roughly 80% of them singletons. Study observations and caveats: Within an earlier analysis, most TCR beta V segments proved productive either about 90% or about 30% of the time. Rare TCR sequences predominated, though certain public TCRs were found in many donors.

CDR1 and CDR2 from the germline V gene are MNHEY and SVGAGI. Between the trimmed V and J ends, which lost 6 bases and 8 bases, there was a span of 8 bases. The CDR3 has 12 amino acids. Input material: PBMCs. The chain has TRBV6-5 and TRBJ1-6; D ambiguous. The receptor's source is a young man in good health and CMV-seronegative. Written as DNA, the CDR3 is TGTGCCAGCAGGCGACAAGATTCACCCCTCCACTTT. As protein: CASRRQDSPLHF.